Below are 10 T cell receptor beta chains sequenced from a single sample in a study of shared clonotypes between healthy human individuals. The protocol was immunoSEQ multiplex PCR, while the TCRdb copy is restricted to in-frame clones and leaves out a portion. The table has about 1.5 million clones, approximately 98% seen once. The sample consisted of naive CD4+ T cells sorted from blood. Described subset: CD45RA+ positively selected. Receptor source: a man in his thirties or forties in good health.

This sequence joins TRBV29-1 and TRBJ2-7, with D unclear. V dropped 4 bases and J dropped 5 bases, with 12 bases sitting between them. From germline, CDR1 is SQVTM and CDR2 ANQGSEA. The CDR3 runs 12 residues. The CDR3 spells CSVARTTDEQYF. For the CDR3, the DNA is TGCAGCGTTGCCCGAACGACGGACGAGCAGTACTTC.

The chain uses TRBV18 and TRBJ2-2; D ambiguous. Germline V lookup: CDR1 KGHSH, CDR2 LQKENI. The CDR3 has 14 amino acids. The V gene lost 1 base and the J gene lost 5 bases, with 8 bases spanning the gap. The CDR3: CASSPRALTGELFF. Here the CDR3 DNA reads TGTGCCAGCTCACCACGGGCTCTAACCGGGGAGCTGTTTTTT.

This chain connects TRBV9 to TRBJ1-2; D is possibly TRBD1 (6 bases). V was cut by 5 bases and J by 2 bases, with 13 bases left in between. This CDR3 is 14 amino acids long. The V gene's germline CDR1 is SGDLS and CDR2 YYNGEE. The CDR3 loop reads CASSYGGGNYGYTF. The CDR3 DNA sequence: TGTGCCAGCAGTTACGGCGGGGGCAACTATGGCTACACCTTC.

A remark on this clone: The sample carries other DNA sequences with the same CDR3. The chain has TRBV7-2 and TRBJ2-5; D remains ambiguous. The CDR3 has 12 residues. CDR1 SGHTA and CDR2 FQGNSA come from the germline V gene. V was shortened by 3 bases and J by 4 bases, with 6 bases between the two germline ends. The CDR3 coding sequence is TGTGCCAGCAGCTTGAACGGAGAGACCCAGTACTTC. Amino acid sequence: CASSLNGETQYF.

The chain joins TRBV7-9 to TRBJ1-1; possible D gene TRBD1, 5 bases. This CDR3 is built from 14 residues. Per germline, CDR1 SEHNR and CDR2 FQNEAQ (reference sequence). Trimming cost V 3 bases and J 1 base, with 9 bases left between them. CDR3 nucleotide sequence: TGTGCCAGCAGCTTTATTGGGGGGAACACTGAAGCTTTCTTT. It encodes CASSFIGGNTEAFF.

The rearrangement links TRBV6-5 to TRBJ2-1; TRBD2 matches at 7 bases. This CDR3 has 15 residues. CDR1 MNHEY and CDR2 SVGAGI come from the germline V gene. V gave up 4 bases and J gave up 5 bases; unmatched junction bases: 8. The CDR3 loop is CASSFRTSANNEQFF. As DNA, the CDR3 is TGTGCCAGCAGTTTTAGAACTAGCGCGAACAATGAGCAGTTCTTC.

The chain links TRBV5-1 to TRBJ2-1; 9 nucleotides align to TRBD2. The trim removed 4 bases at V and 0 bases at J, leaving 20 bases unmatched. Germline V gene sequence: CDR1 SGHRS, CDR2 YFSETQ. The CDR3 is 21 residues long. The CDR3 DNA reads TGCGCCAGCAGCCCCTCCCTACTAGCGGGCCTCCCCCAGAGCTCCTACAATGAGCAGTTCTTC. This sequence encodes CASSPSLLAGLPQSSYNEQFF.

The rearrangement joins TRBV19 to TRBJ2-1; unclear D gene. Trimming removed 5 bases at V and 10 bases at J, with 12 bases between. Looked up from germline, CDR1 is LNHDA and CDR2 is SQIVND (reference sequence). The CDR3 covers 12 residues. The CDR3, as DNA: TGTGCCAGTAGTTTGCGCAACGCCGAGCAGTTCTTC. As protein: CASSLRNAEQFF.

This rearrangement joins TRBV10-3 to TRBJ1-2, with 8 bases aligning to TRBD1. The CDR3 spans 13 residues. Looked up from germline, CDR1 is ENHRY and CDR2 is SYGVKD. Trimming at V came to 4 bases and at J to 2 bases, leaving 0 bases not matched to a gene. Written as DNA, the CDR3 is TGTGCCATCAGTGGGGACAGGAACTATGGCTACACCTTC. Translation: CAISGDRNYGYTF.

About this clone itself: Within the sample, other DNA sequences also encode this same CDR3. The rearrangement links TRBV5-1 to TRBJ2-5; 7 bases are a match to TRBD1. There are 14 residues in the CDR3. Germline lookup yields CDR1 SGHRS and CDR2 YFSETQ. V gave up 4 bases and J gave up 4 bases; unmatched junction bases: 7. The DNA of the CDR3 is TGCGCCAGCAGCCCTAGACAGGGCGGAGAGACCCAGTACTTC. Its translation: CASSPRQGGETQYF.